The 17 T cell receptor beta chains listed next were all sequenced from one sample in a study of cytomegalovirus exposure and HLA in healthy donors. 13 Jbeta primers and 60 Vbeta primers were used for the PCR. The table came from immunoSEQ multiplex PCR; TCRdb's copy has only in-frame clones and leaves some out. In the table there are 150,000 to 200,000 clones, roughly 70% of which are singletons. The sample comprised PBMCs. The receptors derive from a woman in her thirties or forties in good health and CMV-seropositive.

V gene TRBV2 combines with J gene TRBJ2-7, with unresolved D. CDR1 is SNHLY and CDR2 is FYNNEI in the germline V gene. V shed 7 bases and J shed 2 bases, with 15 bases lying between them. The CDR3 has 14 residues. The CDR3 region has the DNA TGTGCCAGCACTCTCCTAGTCGTGCCCTACGAGCAGTACTTC. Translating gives CASTLLVVPYEQYF. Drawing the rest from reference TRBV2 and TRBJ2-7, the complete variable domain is EPEVTQTPSHQVTQMGQEVILRCVPISNHLYFYWYRQILGQKVEFLVSFYNNEISEKSEIFDDQFSVERPDGSNFTLKIRSTKLEDSAMYFCASTLLVVPYEQYFGPGTRLTVT.

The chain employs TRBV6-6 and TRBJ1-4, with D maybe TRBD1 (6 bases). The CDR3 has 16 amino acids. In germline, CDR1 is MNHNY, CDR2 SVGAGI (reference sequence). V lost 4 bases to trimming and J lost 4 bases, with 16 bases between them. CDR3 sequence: CASSLKQGFNNEKLFF. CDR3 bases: TGTGCCAGCAGTTTAAAACAGGGCTTTAATAATGAAAAACTGTTTTTT.

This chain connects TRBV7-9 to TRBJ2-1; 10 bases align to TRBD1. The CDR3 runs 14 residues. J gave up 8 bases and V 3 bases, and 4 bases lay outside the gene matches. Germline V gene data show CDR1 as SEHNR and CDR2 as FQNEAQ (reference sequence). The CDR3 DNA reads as TGTGCCAGCAGCTTCGACAGGGGGCTGGATGAGCAGTTCTTC. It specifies CASSFDRGLDEQFF.

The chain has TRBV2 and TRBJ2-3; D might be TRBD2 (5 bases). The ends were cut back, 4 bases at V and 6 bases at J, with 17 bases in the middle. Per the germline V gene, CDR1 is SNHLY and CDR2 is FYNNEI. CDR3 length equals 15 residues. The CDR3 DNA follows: TGTGCCAGCAGTGGATCGCTAGCAGATAGGGATACGCAGTATTTT. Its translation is CASSGSLADRDTQYF. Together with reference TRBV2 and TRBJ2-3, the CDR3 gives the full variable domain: EPEVTQTPSHQVTQMGQEVILRCVPISNHLYFYWYRQILGQKVEFLVSFYNNEISEKSEIFDDQFSVERPDGSNFTLKIRSTKLEDSAMYFCASSGSLADRDTQYFGPGTRLTVL.

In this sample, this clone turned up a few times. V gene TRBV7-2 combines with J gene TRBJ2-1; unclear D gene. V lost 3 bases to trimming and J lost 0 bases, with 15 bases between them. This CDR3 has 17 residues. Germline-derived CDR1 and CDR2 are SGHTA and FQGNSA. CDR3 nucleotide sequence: TGTGCCAGCAGCTTGGCCCTTTTGCGGAGCTCCTACAATGAGCAGTTCTTC. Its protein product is CASSLALLRSSYNEQFF. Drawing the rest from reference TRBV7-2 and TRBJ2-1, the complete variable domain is GAGVSQSPSNKVTEKGKDVELRCDPISGHTALYWYRQSLGQGLEFLIYFQGNSAPDKSGLPSDRFSAERTGGSVSTLTIQRTQQEDSAVYLCASSLALLRSSYNEQFFGPGTRLTVL.

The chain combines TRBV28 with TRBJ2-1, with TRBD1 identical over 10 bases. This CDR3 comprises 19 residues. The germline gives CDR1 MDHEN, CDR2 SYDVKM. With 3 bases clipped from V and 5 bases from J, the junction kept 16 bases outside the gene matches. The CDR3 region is CASSFPRDRGSLRHNEQFF. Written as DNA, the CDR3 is TGTGCCAGCAGTTTTCCCCGGGACAGGGGATCCCTCAGGCACAATGAGCAGTTCTTC.

The CDR3: CASSLGDRGTDTQYF. CDR3 sequence (DNA): TGTGCCAGCAGCTTAGGGGACAGGGGCACAGATACGCAGTATTTT. The chain couples TRBV13 to TRBJ2-3; 8 bases align to TRBD1. The CDR3 runs to 15 residues. Trimming cost V 0 bases and J 1 base; bases outside gene matches: 0. Germline V lookup: CDR1 PRHDT, CDR2 FYEKMQ (reference sequence).

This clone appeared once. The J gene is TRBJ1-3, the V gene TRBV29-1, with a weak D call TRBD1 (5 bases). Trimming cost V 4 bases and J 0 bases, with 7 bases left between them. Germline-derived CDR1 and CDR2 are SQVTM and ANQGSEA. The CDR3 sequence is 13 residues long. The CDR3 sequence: CSVVTGSGNTIYF. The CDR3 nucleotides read TGCAGCGTTGTTACAGGCTCTGGAAACACCATATATTTT.

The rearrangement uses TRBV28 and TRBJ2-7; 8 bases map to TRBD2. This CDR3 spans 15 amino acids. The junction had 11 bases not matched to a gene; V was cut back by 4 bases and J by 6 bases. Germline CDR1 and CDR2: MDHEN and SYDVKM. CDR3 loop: CASSSPQREISEQYF. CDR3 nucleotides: TGTGCCAGCAGTTCCCCTCAGCGGGAGATCTCCGAGCAGTACTTC.

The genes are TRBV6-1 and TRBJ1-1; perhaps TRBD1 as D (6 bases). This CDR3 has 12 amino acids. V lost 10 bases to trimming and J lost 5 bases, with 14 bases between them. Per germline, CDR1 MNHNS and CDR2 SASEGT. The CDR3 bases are TGTGCCACCAAACAGGGTAGTACTGAAGCTTTCTTT. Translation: CATKQGSTEAFF.

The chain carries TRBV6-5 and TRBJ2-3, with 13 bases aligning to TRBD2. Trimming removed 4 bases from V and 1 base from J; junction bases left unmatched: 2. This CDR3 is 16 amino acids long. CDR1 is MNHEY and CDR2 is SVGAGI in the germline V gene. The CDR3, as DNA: TGTGCCAGCAGTTCTACTAGCGGGGGGGGCACAGATACGCAGTATTTT. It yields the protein CASSSTSGGGTDTQYF.

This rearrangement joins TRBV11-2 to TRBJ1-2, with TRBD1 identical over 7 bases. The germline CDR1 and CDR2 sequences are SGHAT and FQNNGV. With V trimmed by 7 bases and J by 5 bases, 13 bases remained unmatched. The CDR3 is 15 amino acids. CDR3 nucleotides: TGTGCCAGCATCATCCAAAGGGGGCGGGGATATGGCTACACCTTC. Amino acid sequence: CASIIQRGRGYGYTF.

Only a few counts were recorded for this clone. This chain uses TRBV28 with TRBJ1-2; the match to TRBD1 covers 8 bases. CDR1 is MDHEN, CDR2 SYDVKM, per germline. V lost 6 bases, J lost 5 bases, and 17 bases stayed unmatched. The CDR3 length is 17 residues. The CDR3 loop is CASSSEGGTGVKYGYTF. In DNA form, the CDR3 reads TGTGCCAGCAGCAGCGAGGGGGGGACAGGTGTAAAGTATGGCTACACCTTC.

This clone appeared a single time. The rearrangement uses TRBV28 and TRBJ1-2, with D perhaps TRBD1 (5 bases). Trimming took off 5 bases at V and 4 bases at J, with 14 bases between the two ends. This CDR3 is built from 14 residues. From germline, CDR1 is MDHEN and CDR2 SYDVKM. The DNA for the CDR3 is TGTGCCAGCAGTCTGGGGGGAGGGTCCTATGGCTACACCTTC. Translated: CASSLGGGSYGYTF.

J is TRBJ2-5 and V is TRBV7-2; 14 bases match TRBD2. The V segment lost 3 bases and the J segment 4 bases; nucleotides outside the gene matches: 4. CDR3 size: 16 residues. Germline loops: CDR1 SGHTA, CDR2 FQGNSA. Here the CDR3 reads CASSFPGTSGGETQYF. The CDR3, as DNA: TGTGCCAGCAGCTTCCCCGGGACTAGCGGGGGAGAGACCCAGTACTTC.

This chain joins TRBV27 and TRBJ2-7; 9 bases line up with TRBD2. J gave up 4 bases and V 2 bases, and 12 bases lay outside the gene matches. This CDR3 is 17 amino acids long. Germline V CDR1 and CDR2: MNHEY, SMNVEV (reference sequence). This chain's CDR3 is CASSLISGSRSVYEQYF. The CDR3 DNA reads TGTGCCAGCAGTTTAATTAGCGGGAGTAGATCCGTATACGAGCAGTACTTC.

CDR3 sequence reads: CASSPAGGPGETQYF. CDR3 nucleotides: TGTGCCAGCAGCCCTGCGGGGGGGCCGGGAGAGACCCAGTACTTC. The chain joins TRBV13 to TRBJ2-5; the match to TRBD2 covers 9 bases. Germline V gene sequence: CDR1 PRHDT, CDR2 FYEKMQ (reference sequence). This CDR3 comprises 15 residues. The V and J ends lost 5 bases and 4 bases, in that order; junction bases with no gene match: 8.